Listed below are T cell receptor beta chains from one sample, sequenced in a study of blood T cell repertoires in COVID-19. The assay was immunoSEQ multiplex PCR, and TCRdb's table has in-frame clones only and misses some. Among 75,000 to 95,000 clones, approximately 86% were seen once, and the ten largest hold 3% to 4%. The specimen sequenced was peripheral blood. Source of these receptors: a man aged 45-60 years with acute or convalescent COVID-19. Both conserved end residues are part of each CDR3. The D gene is left open where the match is weak. Expanded clones are given a class, and other clones once, few, many or no size at all.

v_gene: TRBV7-9; d_gene: TRBD2; abundance: NA; j_gene: TRBJ2-1; CDR3aa: CASREAGGNNEQFF; CDR3nt: TGTGCCAGCAGAGAAGCGGGGGGGAACAATGAGCAGTTCTTC
v_gene: TRBV10-3; d_gene: TRBD1; abundance: NA; j_gene: TRBJ1-2; CDR3aa: CAITGAEGYTF; CDR3nt: TGTGCCATTACAGGGGCCGAAGGCTACACCTTC
v_gene: TRBV7-2; d_gene: NA; abundance: NA; j_gene: TRBJ1-1; CDR3aa: CASSLEGGGTEAFF; CDR3nt: TGTGCCAGCAGCTTAGAAGGCGGGGGTACTGAAGCTTTCTTT
v_gene: TRBV11-3; d_gene: TRBD1; abundance: NA; j_gene: TRBJ2-5; CDR3aa: CASSLETGVGETQYF; CDR3nt: TGTGCCAGCAGCTTAGAGACAGGGGTAGGCGAGACCCAGTACTTC
v_gene: TRBV19; d_gene: NA; abundance: NA; j_gene: TRBJ1-1; CDR3aa: CASTPPGMNTEAFF; CDR3nt: TGTGCCAGTACCCCCCCAGGGATGAACACTGAAGCTTTCTTT
v_gene: TRBV6-4; d_gene: NA; abundance: NA; j_gene: TRBJ2-3; CDR3aa: CASSDSSAGAYTQYF; CDR3nt: TGTGCCAGCAGTGACTCGTCGGCAGGGGCGTATACGCAGTATTTT
v_gene: TRBV6-5; d_gene: NA; abundance: NA; j_gene: TRBJ1-5; CDR3aa: CASSYPTGNGQPQHF; CDR3nt: TGTGCCAGCAGTTACCCGACAGGCAACGGGCAGCCCCAGCATTTT
v_gene: TRBV6-5; d_gene: TRBD1; abundance: NA; j_gene: TRBJ2-7; CDR3aa: CASRPGTGRYEQYF; CDR3nt: TGTGCCAGCAGGCCCGGGACAGGCCGCTACGAGCAGTACTTC
v_gene: TRBV3-1/TRBV3-2; d_gene: TRBD2; abundance: NA; j_gene: TRBJ2-6; CDR3aa: CASSQDDGTSDHSGANVLTF; CDR3nt: TGTGCCAGCAGCCAAGATGATGGGACTAGCGATCACTCTGGGGCCAACGTCCTGACTTTC
v_gene: TRBV7-8; d_gene: TRBD1; abundance: NA; j_gene: TRBJ2-5; CDR3aa: CASSQDRAAETQYF; CDR3nt: TGTGCCAGCAGCCAGGACAGGGCGGCTGAGACCCAGTACTTC
v_gene: TRBV14; d_gene: TRBD2; abundance: few; j_gene: TRBJ2-4; CDR3aa: CASSQPTSGGKNIQYF; CDR3nt: TGTGCCAGCAGCCAACCGACTAGCGGGGGTAAAAACATTCAGTACTTC
v_gene: TRBV7-9; d_gene: NA; abundance: NA; j_gene: TRBJ1-2; CDR3aa: CASSLVPGEGYTF; CDR3nt: TGTGCCAGCAGCCTGGTTCCAGGGGAGGGCTACACCTTC
v_gene: TRBV13; d_gene: NA; abundance: NA; j_gene: TRBJ1-2; CDR3aa: CASSLNRQGTKGYTF; CDR3nt: TGTGCCAGCAGCTTAAACCGGCAGGGAACAAAGGGCTACACCTTC
v_gene: TRBV27; d_gene: NA; abundance: NA; j_gene: TRBJ2-3; CDR3aa: CASSVWGERTDTQYF; CDR3nt: TGTGCCAGCAGTGTGTGGGGGGAAAGGACAGATACGCAGTATTTT
v_gene: TRBV3-1/TRBV3-2; d_gene: NA; abundance: NA; j_gene: TRBJ2-2; CDR3aa: CASREEGAGNTGELFF; CDR3nt: TGTGCCAGCAGGGAGGAGGGGGCAGGGAACACCGGGGAGCTGTTTTTT
v_gene: TRBV3-1/TRBV3-2; d_gene: NA; abundance: NA; j_gene: TRBJ1-2; CDR3aa: CASSQGSAGYGYTF; CDR3nt: TGTGCCAGCAGCCAAGGGTCGGCGGGCTATGGCTACACCTTC
v_gene: TRBV29-1; d_gene: TRBD2; abundance: NA; j_gene: TRBJ2-1; CDR3aa: CSVVGGLAGVRRGNEQFF; CDR3nt: TGCAGCGTTGTGGGGGGACTAGCGGGAGTAAGGAGGGGTAATGAGCAGTTCTTC
v_gene: TRBV2; d_gene: TRBD1; abundance: NA; j_gene: TRBJ1-5; CDR3aa: CASASQGEQPQHF; CDR3nt: TGTGCCAGTGCCTCCCAGGGGGAGCAGCCCCAGCATTTT
v_gene: TRBV6-5; d_gene: NA; abundance: few; j_gene: TRBJ2-5; CDR3aa: CASSYSRGRAQYF; CDR3nt: TGTGCCAGCAGTTACTCAAGGGGGAGGGCCCAGTACTTC
v_gene: TRBV5-4; d_gene: NA; abundance: NA; j_gene: TRBJ2-3; CDR3aa: CASSLGGLSTDTQYF; CDR3nt: TGTGCCAGCAGTTTGGGGGGACTTAGCACAGATACGCAGTATTTT
v_gene: TRBV5-1; d_gene: TRBD2; abundance: NA; j_gene: TRBJ2-3; CDR3aa: CASRGGGRSDTQYF; CDR3nt: TGCGCCAGCAGAGGCGGCGGGAGGTCGGATACGCAGTATTTT
v_gene: TRBV12-3/TRBV12-4; d_gene: TRBD2; abundance: NA; j_gene: TRBJ2-3; CDR3aa: CASSLGTTSTQYF; CDR3nt: TGTGCCAGCAGTCTAGGGACTACGAGTACGCAGTATTTT
v_gene: TRBV7-3; d_gene: TRBD2; abundance: NA; j_gene: TRBJ2-6; CDR3aa: CASSPELAGVSGANVLTF; CDR3nt: TGTGCCAGCAGCCCAGAACTAGCGGGAGTGTCCGGGGCCAACGTCCTGACTTTC
v_gene: TRBV15; d_gene: NA; abundance: once; j_gene: TRBJ1-1; CDR3aa: CATSRDSWWGQANTEAFF; CDR3nt: TGTGCCACCAGCAGAGATTCGTGGTGGGGGCAAGCGAACACTGAAGCTTTCTTT
v_gene: TRBV27; d_gene: TRBD2; abundance: NA; j_gene: TRBJ2-3; CDR3aa: CASSPKTLAGSRTDTQYF; CDR3nt: TGTGCCAGCAGTCCGAAAACCCTAGCGGGCTCCAGAACAGATACGCAGTATTTT
v_gene: TRBV10-3; d_gene: TRBD1; abundance: NA; j_gene: TRBJ2-7; CDR3aa: CAISETGANYEQYF; CDR3nt: TGTGCCATCAGTGAGACAGGGGCTAACTACGAGCAGTACTTC
v_gene: TRBV10-3; d_gene: TRBD1; abundance: NA; j_gene: TRBJ1-2; CDR3aa: CAIRGQGAGYGYTF; CDR3nt: TGTGCCATCAGAGGACAGGGGGCAGGCTATGGCTACACCTTC
v_gene: TRBV30; d_gene: NA; abundance: NA; j_gene: TRBJ2-7; CDR3aa: CAWIFGDYLYEQYF; CDR3nt: TGTGCCTGGATTTTCGGGGATTATCTCTACGAGCAGTACTTC
v_gene: TRBV4-1; d_gene: NA; abundance: NA; j_gene: TRBJ2-5; CDR3aa: CASSQNVQLQETQYF; CDR3nt: TGCGCCAGCAGCCAAAATGTTCAGTTACAAGAGACCCAGTACTTC
v_gene: TRBV2; d_gene: TRBD2; abundance: NA; j_gene: TRBJ2-1; CDR3aa: CASSRVAGGYNEQFF; CDR3nt: TGTGCCAGCAGCCGAGTAGCGGGTGGGTACAATGAGCAGTTCTTC
v_gene: TRBV7-2; d_gene: TRBD2; abundance: NA; j_gene: TRBJ2-2; CDR3aa: CASRTQASGRASSGELFF; CDR3nt: TGTGCCAGCAGAACTCAGGCGAGCGGGAGGGCCTCGAGCGGGGAGCTGTTTTTT
v_gene: TRBV15; d_gene: TRBD2; abundance: NA; j_gene: TRBJ2-1; CDR3aa: CATSSEYGRAGNEQFF; CDR3nt: TGTGCCACCAGCAGTGAATACGGGAGGGCGGGCAATGAGCAGTTCTTC
v_gene: TRBV4-3; d_gene: NA; abundance: NA; j_gene: TRBJ2-1; CDR3aa: CASSQDGNRYNEQFF; CDR3nt: TGCGCCAGCAGCCAAGATGGTAACAGATACAATGAGCAGTTCTTC
v_gene: TRBV3-1/TRBV3-2; d_gene: TRBD1; abundance: NA; j_gene: TRBJ2-7; CDR3aa: CASSPPSIGTGSEQYF; CDR3nt: TGTGCCAGCAGCCCCCCTTCAATCGGGACAGGGAGCGAGCAGTACTTC
v_gene: TRBV7-9; d_gene: NA; abundance: NA; j_gene: TRBJ1-6; CDR3aa: CASSLGTLDSPLHF; CDR3nt: TGTGCCAGCAGCTTAGGGACATTGGATTCACCCCTCCACTTT
v_gene: TRBV12-3/TRBV12-4; d_gene: NA; abundance: NA; j_gene: TRBJ1-2; CDR3aa: CASTYFRNYGYTF; CDR3nt: TGTGCCAGCACCTACTTCAGGAACTATGGCTACACCTTC
v_gene: TRBV4-2; d_gene: TRBD1; abundance: NA; j_gene: TRBJ2-3; CDR3aa: CASRRGGTGDTQYF; CDR3nt: TGTGCCAGCAGAAGAGGGGGCACAGGGGATACGCAGTATTTT
v_gene: TRBV5-1; d_gene: NA; abundance: NA; j_gene: TRBJ2-3; CDR3aa: CASSLAGQSTDTQYF; CDR3nt: TGCGCCAGCAGCTTGGCAGGACAGAGCACAGATACGCAGTATTTT
v_gene: TRBV27; d_gene: NA; abundance: NA; j_gene: TRBJ1-6; CDR3aa: CASSSARGGSSPLHF; CDR3nt: TGTGCCAGCAGTTCAGCAAGGGGGGGTAGTTCACCCCTCCACTTT
v_gene: TRBV3-1/TRBV3-2; d_gene: TRBD1; abundance: NA; j_gene: TRBJ2-7; CDR3aa: CASGPGGTYEQYF; CDR3nt: TGTGCCAGCGGGCCAGGGGGCACCTACGAGCAGTACTTC
v_gene: TRBV5-4; d_gene: NA; abundance: NA; j_gene: TRBJ2-5; CDR3aa: CASSLALDHLGETQYF; CDR3nt: TGTGCCAGCAGCTTGGCCCTAGACCACCTGGGAGAGACCCAGTACTTC
v_gene: TRBV5-1; d_gene: TRBD2; abundance: NA; j_gene: TRBJ2-6; CDR3aa: CASGRGDSGANVLTF; CDR3nt: TGCGCCAGCGGGCGGGGGGACTCTGGGGCCAACGTCCTGACTTTC
v_gene: TRBV6-2/TRBV6-3; d_gene: NA; abundance: NA; j_gene: TRBJ1-5; CDR3aa: CASSYGGENQPQHF; CDR3nt: TGTGCCAGCAGTTACGGGGGCGAAAATCAGCCCCAGCATTTT
v_gene: TRBV18; d_gene: TRBD1; abundance: NA; j_gene: TRBJ2-7; CDR3aa: CASSPGQGADEQYF; CDR3nt: TGTGCCAGCTCGCCGGGACAGGGGGCCGACGAGCAGTACTTC
v_gene: TRBV28; d_gene: NA; abundance: NA; j_gene: TRBJ1-1; CDR3aa: CASSLNGIEAFF; CDR3nt: TGTGCCAGCAGTCTAAACGGGATTGAAGCTTTCTTT
v_gene: TRBV5-4; d_gene: TRBD2; abundance: NA; j_gene: TRBJ2-2; CDR3aa: CASSSPSGGATGELFF; CDR3nt: TGTGCCAGCAGCTCCCCTAGCGGGGGGGCAACCGGGGAGCTGTTTTTT